The sequence of this T cell receptor beta chain was determined in a study of CD8+CD57+ T cells in acquired aplastic anemia. The authors sequenced patients whose flow cytometry had shown CD8+CD57+ cell expansion. Patients were untreated when blood was sampled. This clonotype was observed at least ten times. Investigators profiled TCR beta VDJ and CDR3 from genomic DNA template. TCRdb ran MiXCR on the reads and lists one entry per CDR3 protein. The table shows 200,000 to 300,000 distinct CDR3 sequences, with around 45% occurring only once. J was trimmed by 1 base and V by 3 bases; bases with no gene match: 12. The CDR3 totals 20 residues. The germline V gene has CDR1 SGDLS and CDR2 YYNGEE.

The chain employs TRBV9 and TRBJ2-1, with 14 nucleotides matching TRBD2. The source is a human donor with aplastic anemia. Source material: sorted CD4+, CD8+, or CD8+CD57+ T cells (not recorded which) from PBMCs. This chain's CDR3 is CASSGPTSGGEVSSYNEQFF. CDR3 bases: TGTGCCAGCAGCGGACCGACTAGCGGGGGGGAAGTCTCGTCCTACAATGAGCAGTTCTTC.